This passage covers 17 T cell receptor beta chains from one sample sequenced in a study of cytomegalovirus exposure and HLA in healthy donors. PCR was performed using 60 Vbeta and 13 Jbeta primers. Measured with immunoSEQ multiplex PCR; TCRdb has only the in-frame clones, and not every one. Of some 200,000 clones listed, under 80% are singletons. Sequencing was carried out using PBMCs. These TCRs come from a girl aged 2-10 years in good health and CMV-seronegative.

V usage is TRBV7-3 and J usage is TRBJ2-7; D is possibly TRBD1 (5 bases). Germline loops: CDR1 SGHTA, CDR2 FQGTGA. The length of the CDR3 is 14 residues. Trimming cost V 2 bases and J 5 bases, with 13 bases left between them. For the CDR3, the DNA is TGTGCCAGCAGCTTAGGTAATTGGGGCGACGAGCAGTACTTC. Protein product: CASSLGNWGDEQYF. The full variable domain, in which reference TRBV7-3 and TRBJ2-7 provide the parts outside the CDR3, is GAGVSQTPSNKVTEKGKYVELRCDPISGHTALYWYRQSLGQGPEFLIYFQGTGAADDSGLPNDRFFAVRPEGSVSTLKIQRTERGDSAVYLCASSLGNWGDEQYFGPGTRLTVT.

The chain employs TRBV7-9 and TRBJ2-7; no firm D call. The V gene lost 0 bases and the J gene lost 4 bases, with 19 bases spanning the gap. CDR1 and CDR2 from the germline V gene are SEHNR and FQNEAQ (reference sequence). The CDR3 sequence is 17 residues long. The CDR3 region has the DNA TGTGCCAGCAGCTTAGCGGTTTGGCGGAGCCAACCTTACGAGCAGTACTTC. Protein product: CASSLAVWRSQPYEQYF.

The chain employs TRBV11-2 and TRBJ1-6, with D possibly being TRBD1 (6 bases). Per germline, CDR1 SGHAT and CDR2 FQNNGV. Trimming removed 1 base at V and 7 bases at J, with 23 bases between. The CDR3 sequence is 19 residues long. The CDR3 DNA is TGTGCCAGCAGCTTAGCGGGGACACCGGTCGAAGCGAGGAATTCACCCCTCCACTTT. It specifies CASSLAGTPVEARNSPLHF.

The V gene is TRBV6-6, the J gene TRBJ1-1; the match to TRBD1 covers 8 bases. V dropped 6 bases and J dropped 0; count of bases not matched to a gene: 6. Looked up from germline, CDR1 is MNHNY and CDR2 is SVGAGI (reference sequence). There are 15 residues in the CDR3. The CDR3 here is CASSRGQVMNTEAFF. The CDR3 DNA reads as TGTGCCAGCAGCCGGGGACAGGTGATGAACACTGAAGCTTTCTTT.

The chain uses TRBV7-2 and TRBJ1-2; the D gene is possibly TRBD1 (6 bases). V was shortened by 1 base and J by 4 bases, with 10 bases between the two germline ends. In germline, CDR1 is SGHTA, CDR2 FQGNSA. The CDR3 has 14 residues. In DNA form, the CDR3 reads TGTGCCAGCAGCTTAGGGCCACAGGGCTATGGCTACACCTTC. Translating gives CASSLGPQGYGYTF. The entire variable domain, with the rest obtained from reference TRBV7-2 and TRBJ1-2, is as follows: GAGVSQSPSNKVTEKGKDVELRCDPISGHTALYWYRQSLGQGLEFLIYFQGNSAPDKSGLPSDRFSAERTGGSVSTLTIQRTQQEDSAVYLCASSLGPQGYGYTFGSGTRLTVV.

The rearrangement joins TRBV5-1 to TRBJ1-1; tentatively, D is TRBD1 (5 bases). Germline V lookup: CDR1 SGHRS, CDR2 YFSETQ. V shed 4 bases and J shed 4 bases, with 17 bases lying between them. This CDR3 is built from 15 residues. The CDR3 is CASSRGGGRSTEAFF. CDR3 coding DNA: TGCGCCAGCAGCAGGGGCGGGGGGAGGTCCACTGAAGCTTTCTTT.

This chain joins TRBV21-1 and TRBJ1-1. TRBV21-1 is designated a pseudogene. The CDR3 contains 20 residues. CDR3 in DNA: TGTGCCAGCAGCAAAGCGCGGGAGGAGGGTAGGCCAGGGCGGAACACTGAAGCTTTCTTT. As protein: CASSKAREEGRPGRNTEAFF.

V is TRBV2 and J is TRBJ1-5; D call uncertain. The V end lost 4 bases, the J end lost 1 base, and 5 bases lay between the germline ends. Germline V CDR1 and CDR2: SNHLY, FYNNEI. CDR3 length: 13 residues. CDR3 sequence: CASSVESNQPQHF. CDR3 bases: TGTGCCAGCAGTGTAGAAAGCAATCAGCCCCAGCATTTT.

In DNA, the CDR3 is TGTGCTAGTGGTTCTCCCCTCCGGGACAGGGGGATGTATGGCTACACCTTC. Translation: CASGSPLRDRGMYGYTF. The chain recombines TRBV12-5 with TRBJ1-2; 11 positions match TRBD1. Germline trimming cut 4 bases from V and 5 bases from J; bases unmatched to any gene: 12. From germline, CDR1 is LGHNT and CDR2 FRNRAP. The CDR3 consists of 17 residues.

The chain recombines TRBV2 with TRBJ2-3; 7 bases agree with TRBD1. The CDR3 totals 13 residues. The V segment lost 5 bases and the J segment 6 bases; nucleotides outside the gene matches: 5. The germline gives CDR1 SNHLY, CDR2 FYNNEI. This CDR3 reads CASSYGTADTQYF. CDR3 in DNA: TGTGCCAGCAGTTATGGGACAGCGGATACGCAGTATTTT.

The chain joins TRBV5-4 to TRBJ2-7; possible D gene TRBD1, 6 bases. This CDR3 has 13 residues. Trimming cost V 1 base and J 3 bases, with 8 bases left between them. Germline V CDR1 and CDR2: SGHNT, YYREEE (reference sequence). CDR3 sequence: CASSLPGDYEQYF. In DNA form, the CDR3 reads TGTGCCAGCAGCTTGCCAGGGGACTACGAGCAGTACTTC.

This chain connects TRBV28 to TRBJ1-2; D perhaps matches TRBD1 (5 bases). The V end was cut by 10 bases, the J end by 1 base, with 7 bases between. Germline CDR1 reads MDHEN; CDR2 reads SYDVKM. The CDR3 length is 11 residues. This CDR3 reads CAITGNYGYTF. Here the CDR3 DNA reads TGTGCCATTACAGGTAACTATGGCTACACCTTC.

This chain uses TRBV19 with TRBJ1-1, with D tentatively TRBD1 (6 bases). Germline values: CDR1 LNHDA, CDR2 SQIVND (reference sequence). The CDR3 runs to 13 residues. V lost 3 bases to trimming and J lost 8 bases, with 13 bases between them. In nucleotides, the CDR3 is TGTGCCAGTAGTATCACAGGGAATGAAGAAGCTTTCTTT. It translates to CASSITGNEEAFF.

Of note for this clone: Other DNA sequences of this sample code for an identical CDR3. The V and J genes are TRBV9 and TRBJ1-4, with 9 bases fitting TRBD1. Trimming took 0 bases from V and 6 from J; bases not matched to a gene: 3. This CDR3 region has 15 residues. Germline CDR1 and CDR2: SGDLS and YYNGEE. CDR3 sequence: CASSVEQGAYEKLFF. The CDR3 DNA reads TGTGCCAGCAGCGTAGAACAGGGGGCGTATGAAAAACTGTTTTTT.

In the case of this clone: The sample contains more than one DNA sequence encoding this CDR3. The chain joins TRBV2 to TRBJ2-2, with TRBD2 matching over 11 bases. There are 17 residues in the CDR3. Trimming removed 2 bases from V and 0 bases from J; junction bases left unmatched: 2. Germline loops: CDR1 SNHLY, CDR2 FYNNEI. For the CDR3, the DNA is TGTGCCAGCAGTGAAACTAGCGGGGGCACGAACACCGGGGAGCTGTTTTTT. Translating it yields CASSETSGGTNTGELFF. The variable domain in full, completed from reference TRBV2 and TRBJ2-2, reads EPEVTQTPSHQVTQMGQEVILRCVPISNHLYFYWYRQILGQKVEFLVSFYNNEISEKSEIFDDQFSVERPDGSNFTLKIRSTKLEDSAMYFCASSETSGGTNTGELFFGEGSRLTVL.

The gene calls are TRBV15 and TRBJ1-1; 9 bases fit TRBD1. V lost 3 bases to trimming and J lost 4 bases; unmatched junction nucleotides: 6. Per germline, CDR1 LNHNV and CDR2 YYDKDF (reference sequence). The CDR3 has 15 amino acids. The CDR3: CATSSPQGAGTEAFF. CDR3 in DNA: TGTGCCACCAGCAGCCCACAGGGGGCTGGCACTGAAGCTTTCTTT.

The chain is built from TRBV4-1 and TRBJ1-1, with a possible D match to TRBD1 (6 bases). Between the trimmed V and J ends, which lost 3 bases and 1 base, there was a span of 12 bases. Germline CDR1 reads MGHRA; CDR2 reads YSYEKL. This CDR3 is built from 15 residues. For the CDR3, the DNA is TGCGCCAGCAGCCAGCTCACAGGGCGGAACACTGAAGCTTTCTTT. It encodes CASSQLTGRNTEAFF.